Sequencing of this TCR beta chain was carried out in a study of T cells of healthy individuals. MiXCR was run by TCRdb on the 5' RACE reads, yielding one entry per CDR3 protein. The table records more than 60,000 distinct CDR3 sequences, under 20% of them present only once. The origin of this receptor is a human donor in good health.

The DNA of the CDR3 is TGCGCCAGCAGCACCGGGACCAATCTCAATGAGCAGTTCTTC. This gives the protein CASSTGTNLNEQFF. The chain couples TRBV5-1 to TRBJ2-1; D is tentatively TRBD1 or TRBD2 (5 bases each). In germline, CDR1 is SGHRS, CDR2 YFSETQ. Trimming removed 4 bases at V and 6 bases at J, with 14 bases between. The CDR3 length is 14 residues.